This T cell receptor beta chain came from a study of CD4 T cells in relation to SARS-CoV-2 and coronaviruses. Study-level information: Of the patients, seven to nine were male, 4 female, two Hispanic.

This table comes from immunoSEQ multiplex PCR, and its TCRdb copy is limited to in-frame clones, with some not included. The data hold tens of thousands of clones, with 90% to 95% observed a single time. The CDR3 has 16 amino acids. The specimen was naive CD4+ T cells from PBMCs. Subset described: naive CD4+ T cells isolated by negative enrichment. V and J are TRBV21-1 and TRBJ2-1; the DNA was not used to check the table's D call, TRBD1. TRBV21-1 is a pseudogene segment. The TCR sequence derives from an adult with COVID-19. DNA of the CDR3: TGTGCCAGCAGCGACGCCCGGGACAGTCTTAACAATGAGCAGTTCTTC. Translated: CASSDARDSLNNEQFF.